This T cell receptor beta chain derives from a study of OX40 agonist ivuxolimab in advanced cancers. Study context: Intravenous ivuxolimab at 0.01 to 10 mg/kg was given to patients every 2 weeks.

Overall study results and limits: Antigen specificity was not determined for the expanded peripheral T cells. Average numbers of expanded clones were greater in CD8+ T cells than in CD4+.

The CDR3 is made up of 14 amino acids. Germline V gene sequence: CDR1 LGHNA, CDR2 YSLEER. With 1 base removed from V and 0 bases from J, the gap between germline ends came to 6 bases. Sequenced by immunoSEQ multiplex PCR; TCRdb stores in-frame clones only, minus some. The sample has 85,000 to 100,000 clones, roughly nine tenths seen once. Notes on this clone: Its antigen is unknown.

The source is an adult with an advanced solid tumor such as melanoma, head and neck, liver or kidney cancer. The V gene is TRBV4-3, the J gene TRBJ1-1; no firm D call. Sequencing used CD4+ or CD8+ T cells sorted from blood, obtained in a trial of the OX40 agonist ivuxolimab. CDR3 DNA sequence: TGCGCCAGCAGCCAAGGACTATTGAACACTGAAGCTTTCTTT. This gives the protein CASSQGLLNTEAFF.